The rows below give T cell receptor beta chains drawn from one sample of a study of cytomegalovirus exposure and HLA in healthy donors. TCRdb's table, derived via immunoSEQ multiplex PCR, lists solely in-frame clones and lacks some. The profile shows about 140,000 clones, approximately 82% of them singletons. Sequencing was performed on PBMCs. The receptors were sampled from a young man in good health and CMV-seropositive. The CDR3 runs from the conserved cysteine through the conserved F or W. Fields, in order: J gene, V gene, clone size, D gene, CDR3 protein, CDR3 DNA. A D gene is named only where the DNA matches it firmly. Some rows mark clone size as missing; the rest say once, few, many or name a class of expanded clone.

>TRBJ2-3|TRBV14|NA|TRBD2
CASSTRTSGGTDTQYF
TGTGCCAGCAGCACCCGGACTAGCGGGGGCACAGATACGCAGTATTTT
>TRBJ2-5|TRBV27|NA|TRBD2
CASSRGLAGGVETQYF
TGTGCCAGCAGCCGGGGACTAGCGGGAGGAGTGGAGACCCAGTACTTC
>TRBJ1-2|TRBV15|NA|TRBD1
CATSREAHFRQGNYGYTF
TGTGCCACCAGCAGAGAGGCCCACTTTCGACAGGGGAACTATGGCTACACCTTC
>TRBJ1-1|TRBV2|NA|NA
CARLWQGSISNTEAFF
TGTGCCAGGCTCTGGCAGGGGTCTATTTCGAACACTGAAGCTTTCTTT
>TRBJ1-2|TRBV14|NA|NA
CASSQAGLDDYGYTF
TGTGCCAGCAGCCAAGCAGGGCTAGATGACTATGGCTACACCTTC
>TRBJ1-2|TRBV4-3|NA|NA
CASSQARGNYGYTF
TGCGCCAGCAGCCAAGCCCGGGGAAACTATGGCTACACCTTC
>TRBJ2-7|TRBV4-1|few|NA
CASSQDWTPPVYEQYF
TGCGCCAGCAGCCAAGATTGGACACCTCCAGTCTACGAGCAGTACTTC
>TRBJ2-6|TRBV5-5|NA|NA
CASSLSGANVLTF
TGTGCCAGCAGCCTCTCTGGGGCCAACGTCCTGACTTTC
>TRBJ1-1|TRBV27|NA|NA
CASSLSGRTEAFF
TGTGCCAGCAGTTTATCCGGTCGCACTGAAGCTTTCTTT
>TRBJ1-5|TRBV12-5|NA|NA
CASGNGGQPQHF
TGTGCTAGTGGAAATGGAGGTCAGCCCCAGCATTTT
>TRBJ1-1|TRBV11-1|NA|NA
CASSLVEGVNTEAFF
TGTGCCAGCAGCTTAGTTGAGGGGGTCAACACTGAAGCTTTCTTT